The source of this T cell receptor (beta chain) is a study of T cell changes during pregnancy in multiple sclerosis. Repertoires were generated with immunoSEQ multiplex PCR, while TCRdb's copy carries only in-frame clones and drops some. The sample has about 100,000 clones; roughly 90% are singletons. The length of the CDR3 is 13 residues. V was shortened by 4 bases and J by 13 bases, with 14 bases between the two germline ends. Germline loops: CDR1 SGHTA, CDR2 FQGTGA. The source is a female donor with multiple sclerosis, enrolled in a pregnancy study. The chain carries TRBV7-3 and TRBJ1-6, with D perhaps TRBD1 (6 bases). This specimen consisted of peripheral blood, obtained after pregnancy. The CDR3: CASSSHRESPLHF. As DNA, the CDR3 is TGTGCCAGCAGCTCCCACAGGGAGTCCCCCCTCCACTTT.